These T cell receptor beta chains were read from a single sample in a study of Ad26.COV2.S vaccination and SARS-CoV-2 variants. Some clones are missing from TCRdb's copy, which holds only in-frame ones; the method was immunoSEQ multiplex PCR. Here the sample spans about 410,000 clones, over 80% being singletons. The input for sequencing was peripheral blood, taken in a trial of Ad26.COV2.S vaccine versus placebo. The source is a person between 18 and 59 years old who received the Ad26.COV2.S COVID-19 vaccine or a placebo. The CDR3 runs from the conserved cysteine through the conserved F or W. The order of the fields is J gene, clone size, V gene, D gene, CDR3 DNA, CDR3 protein. A D gene is named only where the DNA matches it firmly. The size of a clone is reported for some rows only, either as once, few or many, or as a class for expanded clones.

j_gene: TRBJ2-7; abundance: .; v_gene: TRBV4-3; d_gene: TRBD1; CDR3nt: TGCGCCAGCAGCCAAGTGGGACAGGGTGCCGAGCAGTACTTC; CDR3aa: CASSQVGQGAEQYF
j_gene: TRBJ1-2; abundance: .; v_gene: TRBV19; d_gene: .; CDR3nt: TGTGCCAGTAGCTCGTCCACAGGGTATTACGGCTACACCTTC; CDR3aa: CASSSSTGYYGYTF
j_gene: TRBJ2-7; abundance: .; v_gene: TRBV7-2; d_gene: TRBD2; CDR3nt: TGTGCCAGCAGCTCCGTAGCGGGGGCAACCTACGAGCAGTACTTC; CDR3aa: CASSSVAGATYEQYF
j_gene: TRBJ1-5; abundance: .; v_gene: TRBV7-2; d_gene: .; CDR3nt: TGTGCCAGCAGCTTTCTCGGTGGCAATCAGCCCCAGCATTTT; CDR3aa: CASSFLGGNQPQHF
j_gene: TRBJ2-1; abundance: .; v_gene: TRBV6-2/TRBV6-3; d_gene: TRBD2; CDR3nt: TGTGCCAGCAGTTACCGATATGGAGCGGGGGGGCGCAATGAGCAGTTCTTC; CDR3aa: CASSYRYGAGGRNEQFF
j_gene: TRBJ1-1; abundance: .; v_gene: TRBV19; d_gene: TRBD1; CDR3nt: TGTGCCAGTAGTATTAGGACAGGGCCTATGAACACTGAAGCTTTCTTT; CDR3aa: CASSIRTGPMNTEAFF
j_gene: TRBJ2-3; abundance: .; v_gene: TRBV30; d_gene: TRBD2; CDR3nt: TGTGCCTGGGCTGGACTAGCGGGGCCGGGGGATACGCAGTATTTT; CDR3aa: CAWAGLAGPGDTQYF
j_gene: TRBJ2-3; abundance: .; v_gene: TRBV5-8; d_gene: .; CDR3nt: TGTGCCAGCAGCCCCCCGGCCAGAAAAGTTCTTAGCACAGATACGCAGTATTTT; CDR3aa: CASSPPARKVLSTDTQYF
j_gene: TRBJ1-1; abundance: .; v_gene: TRBV30; d_gene: .; CDR3nt: TGTGCCTGGAGCCCTGGTGGGGGTATAGCTTTCTTT; CDR3aa: CAWSPGGGIAFF
j_gene: TRBJ1-3; abundance: .; v_gene: TRBV11-2; d_gene: .; CDR3nt: TGTGCCAGCAGCTCCTCTTTCACAAGAGCTGGAAACACCATATATTTT; CDR3aa: CASSSSFTRAGNTIYF
j_gene: TRBJ2-7; abundance: .; v_gene: TRBV2; d_gene: TRBD2; CDR3nt: TGTGCCAGCAGTGTTTCCCTCACTAGCGGGGGAACCTACGAGCAGTACTTC; CDR3aa: CASSVSLTSGGTYEQYF
j_gene: TRBJ2-5; abundance: .; v_gene: TRBV7-9; d_gene: TRBD2; CDR3nt: TGTGCCAGCAGCTTACCGACTAGCTTCGGTGTGAACCAGTACTTC; CDR3aa: CASSLPTSFGVNQYF
j_gene: TRBJ1-5; abundance: .; v_gene: TRBV5-8; d_gene: TRBD1; CDR3nt: TGTGCCAGCAGCTTGTCACACAGGGGACAGCCCCAGCATTTT; CDR3aa: CASSLSHRGQPQHF
j_gene: TRBJ2-6; abundance: .; v_gene: TRBV27; d_gene: .; CDR3nt: TGTGCCAGCCTCTCTGGGGCCAACGTCCTGACTTTC; CDR3aa: CASLSGANVLTF
j_gene: TRBJ1-1; abundance: .; v_gene: TRBV7-2; d_gene: .; CDR3nt: TGTGCCAGCAGCTTAGGGGGGACGGGGAACACTGAAGCTTTCTTT; CDR3aa: CASSLGGTGNTEAFF
j_gene: TRBJ1-2; abundance: .; v_gene: TRBV10-2; d_gene: .; CDR3nt: TGCGCCAGCAGTGATCCGGGGGGAATTAACTATGGCTACACCTTC; CDR3aa: CASSDPGGINYGYTF
j_gene: TRBJ2-1; abundance: few; v_gene: TRBV19; d_gene: TRBD2; CDR3nt: TGTGCCAGTACGATCGCTAGCGGGGAGGCAAATGAGCAGTTCTTC; CDR3aa: CASTIASGEANEQFF
j_gene: TRBJ1-2; abundance: .; v_gene: TRBV28; d_gene: .; CDR3nt: TGTGCCAGCAGGCAAGACAGAAGCTATGGCTACACCTTC; CDR3aa: CASRQDRSYGYTF
j_gene: TRBJ1-2; abundance: .; v_gene: TRBV5-4; d_gene: .; CDR3nt: TGTGCCAGCAGCGTGGGAGACAATCTACCTCCCATCCGCGGCTACACCTTC; CDR3aa: CASSVGDNLPPIRGYTF
j_gene: TRBJ2-1; abundance: .; v_gene: TRBV10-2; d_gene: .; CDR3nt: TGCGCCAGCACGGGTTTCGGTGAGCAGTTCTTC; CDR3aa: CASTGFGEQFF
j_gene: TRBJ1-1; abundance: .; v_gene: TRBV5-6; d_gene: .; CDR3nt: TGTGCCAGCAGCTTGTGGGGTGGGTTAGCCTCGGGCACTGAAGCTTTCTTT; CDR3aa: CASSLWGGLASGTEAFF
j_gene: TRBJ2-1; abundance: .; v_gene: TRBV6-4; d_gene: .; CDR3nt: TGTGCCAGCAGTCGCGAATCTGCGCTATCCGAGCAGTTCTTC; CDR3aa: CASSRESALSEQFF
j_gene: TRBJ2-7; abundance: .; v_gene: TRBV30; d_gene: .; CDR3nt: TGTGCCTGGAGCCCTGGCGTAGGGTACTACGAGCAGTACTTC; CDR3aa: CAWSPGVGYYEQYF
j_gene: TRBJ2-7; abundance: .; v_gene: TRBV10-3; d_gene: TRBD2; CDR3nt: TGTGCCATCAGTCGGGCTAGCGGGGGGGTCGCGGCCTACGAGCAGTACTTC; CDR3aa: CAISRASGGVAAYEQYF
j_gene: TRBJ1-1; abundance: .; v_gene: TRBV5-1; d_gene: TRBD1; CDR3nt: TGCGCCAGCAGCATAAACAGGGGGCACACTGAAGCTTTCTTT; CDR3aa: CASSINRGHTEAFF
j_gene: TRBJ1-1; abundance: .; v_gene: TRBV3-1/TRBV3-2; d_gene: .; CDR3nt: TGTGCCAGCAGCCAAGGTTGGGTTTCTGGGGAGGGTGAAGCTTTCTTT; CDR3aa: CASSQGWVSGEGEAFF
j_gene: TRBJ1-3; abundance: .; v_gene: TRBV6-5; d_gene: TRBD1; CDR3nt: TGTGCCAGCAGTTACGACAGGGGGAATGGAAACACCATATATTTT; CDR3aa: CASSYDRGNGNTIYF
j_gene: TRBJ2-3; abundance: .; v_gene: TRBV28; d_gene: .; CDR3nt: TGTGCCAGCAGTTTGGGGTCTAGCGACACAGATACGCAGTATTTT; CDR3aa: CASSLGSSDTDTQYF
j_gene: TRBJ1-1; abundance: .; v_gene: TRBV7-9; d_gene: .; CDR3nt: TGTGCCAGCAGTTACCAGGAGAACACTGAAGCTTTCTTT; CDR3aa: CASSYQENTEAFF
j_gene: TRBJ1-2; abundance: .; v_gene: TRBV4-1; d_gene: .; CDR3nt: TGCGCCAGCAGCCAACTGTGGGGCTCTAAGACCAAGGGGCCCTATGGCTACACCTTC; CDR3aa: CASSQLWGSKTKGPYGYTF
j_gene: TRBJ1-2; abundance: .; v_gene: TRBV19; d_gene: .; CDR3nt: TGTGCCAGTAGTATAGAGCAGCGGACGTATGGCTACACCTTC; CDR3aa: CASSIEQRTYGYTF
j_gene: TRBJ1-3; abundance: .; v_gene: TRBV5-1; d_gene: .; CDR3nt: TGCGCCAGCCTTCGAATTTGCGACACCATATATTTT; CDR3aa: CASLRICDTIYF
j_gene: TRBJ1-5; abundance: .; v_gene: TRBV28; d_gene: .; CDR3nt: TGTGCCAGCATCCCGGGAGGGGGAGACCGTTTCAATCAGCCCCAGCATTTT; CDR3aa: CASIPGGGDRFNQPQHF
j_gene: TRBJ2-2; abundance: once; v_gene: TRBV11-2; d_gene: .; CDR3nt: TGTGCCAGCAGCCCACACTGGGGGGCGAACACCGGGGAGCTGTTTTTT; CDR3aa: CASSPHWGANTGELFF
j_gene: TRBJ1-4; abundance: .; v_gene: TRBV9; d_gene: TRBD1; CDR3nt: TGTGCCAGCAGCCCAATATCAGGGGGTTGGGGTGATCTAGGCGAAAAACTGTTTTTT; CDR3aa: CASSPISGGWGDLGEKLFF
j_gene: TRBJ2-1; abundance: .; v_gene: TRBV19; d_gene: TRBD2; CDR3nt: TGTGCCAGTAGTATCCTTAGCGGGGGACCCTACAATGAGCAGTTCTTC; CDR3aa: CASSILSGGPYNEQFF
j_gene: TRBJ2-1; abundance: .; v_gene: TRBV28; d_gene: TRBD2; CDR3nt: TGTGCCAGCAGTTTAGCGGGGGAAACTTACAATGAGCAGTTCTTC; CDR3aa: CASSLAGETYNEQFF
j_gene: TRBJ1-3; abundance: .; v_gene: TRBV7-9; d_gene: TRBD1; CDR3nt: TGTGCCAGCAGCCCCGACAGGGGATCTGGAAACACCATATATTTT; CDR3aa: CASSPDRGSGNTIYF
j_gene: TRBJ1-4; abundance: .; v_gene: TRBV21-1; d_gene: .; CDR3nt: TGTGCCAGCAGCAAGGGGTATGAAAAACTGTTTTTT; CDR3aa: CASSKGYEKLFF
j_gene: TRBJ2-1; abundance: .; v_gene: TRBV10-1; d_gene: TRBD2; CDR3nt: TGCGCCAGCAGTGGAGCGACTAGCGGGGGTCACAACGCCTACAATGAGCAGTTCTTC; CDR3aa: CASSGATSGGHNAYNEQFF